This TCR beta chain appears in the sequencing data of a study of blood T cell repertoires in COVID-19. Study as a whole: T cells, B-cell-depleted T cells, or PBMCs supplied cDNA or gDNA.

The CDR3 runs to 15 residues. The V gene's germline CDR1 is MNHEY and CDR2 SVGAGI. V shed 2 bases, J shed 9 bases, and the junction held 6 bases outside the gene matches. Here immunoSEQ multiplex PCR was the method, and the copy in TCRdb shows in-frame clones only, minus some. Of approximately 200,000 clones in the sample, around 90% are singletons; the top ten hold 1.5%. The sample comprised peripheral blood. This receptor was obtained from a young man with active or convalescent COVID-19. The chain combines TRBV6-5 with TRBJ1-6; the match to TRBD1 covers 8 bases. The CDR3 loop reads CASSYTGGNGSPLHF. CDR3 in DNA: TGTGCCAGCAGTTACACAGGGGGAAACGGTTCACCCCTCCACTTT.